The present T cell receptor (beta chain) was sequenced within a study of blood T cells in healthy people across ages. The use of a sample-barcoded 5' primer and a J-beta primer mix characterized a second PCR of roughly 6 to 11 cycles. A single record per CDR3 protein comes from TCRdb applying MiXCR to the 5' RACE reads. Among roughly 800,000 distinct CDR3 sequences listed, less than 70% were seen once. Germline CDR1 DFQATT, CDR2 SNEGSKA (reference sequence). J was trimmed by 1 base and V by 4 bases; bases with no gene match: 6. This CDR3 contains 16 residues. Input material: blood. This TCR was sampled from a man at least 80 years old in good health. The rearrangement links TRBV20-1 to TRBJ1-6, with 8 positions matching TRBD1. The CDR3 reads CSATDRGWSYNSPLHF. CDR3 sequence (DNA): TGCAGTGCTACAGACAGGGGATGGTCCTATAATTCACCCCTCCACTTT.